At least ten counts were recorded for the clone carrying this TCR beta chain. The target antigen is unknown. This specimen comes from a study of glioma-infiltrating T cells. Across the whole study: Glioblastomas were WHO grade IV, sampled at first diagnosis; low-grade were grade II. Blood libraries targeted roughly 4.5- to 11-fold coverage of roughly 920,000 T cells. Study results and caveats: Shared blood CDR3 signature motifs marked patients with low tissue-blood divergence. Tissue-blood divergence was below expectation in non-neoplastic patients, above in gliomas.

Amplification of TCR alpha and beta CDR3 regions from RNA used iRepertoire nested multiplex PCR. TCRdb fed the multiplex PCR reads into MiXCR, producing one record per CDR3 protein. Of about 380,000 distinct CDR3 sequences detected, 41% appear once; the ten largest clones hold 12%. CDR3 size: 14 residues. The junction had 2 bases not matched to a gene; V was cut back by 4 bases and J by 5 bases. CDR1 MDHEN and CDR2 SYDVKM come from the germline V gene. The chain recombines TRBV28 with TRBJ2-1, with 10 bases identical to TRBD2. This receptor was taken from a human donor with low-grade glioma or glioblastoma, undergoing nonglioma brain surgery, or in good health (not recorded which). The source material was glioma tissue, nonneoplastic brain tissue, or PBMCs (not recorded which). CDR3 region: CASSSGLANNEQFF. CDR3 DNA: TGTGCCAGCAGTTCGGGACTAGCGAACAATGAGCAGTTCTTC.